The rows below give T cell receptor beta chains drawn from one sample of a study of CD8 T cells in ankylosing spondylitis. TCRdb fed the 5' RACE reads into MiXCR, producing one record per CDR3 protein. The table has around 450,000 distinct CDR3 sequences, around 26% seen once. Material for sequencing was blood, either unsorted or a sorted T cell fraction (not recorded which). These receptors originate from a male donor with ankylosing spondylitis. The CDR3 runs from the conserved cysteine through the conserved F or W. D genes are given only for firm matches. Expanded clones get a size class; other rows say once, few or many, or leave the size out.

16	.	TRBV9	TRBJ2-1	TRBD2	CASSVSLAGSYNEQFF	TGTGCCAGCAGCGTAAGCCTAGCGGGATCCTACAATGAGCAGTTCTTC
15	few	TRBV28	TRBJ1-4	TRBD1	CASTTPGQGAEKLFF	TGTGCCAGCACTACCCCCGGACAGGGGGCTGAAAAACTGTTTTTT
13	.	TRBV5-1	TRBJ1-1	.	CASSLVEGIEAFF	TGCGCCAGCAGCTTGGTGGAGGGGATTGAAGCTTTCTTT
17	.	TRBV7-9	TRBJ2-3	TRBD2	CASSRQLAGGHTDTQYF	TGTGCCAGCAGCCGACAGTTGGCGGGAGGTCATACAGATACGCAGTATTTT
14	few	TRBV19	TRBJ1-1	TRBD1	CASTSRDRGRRAFF	TGTGCCAGTACTTCCCGGGACAGGGGGCGCCGGGCTTTCTTT
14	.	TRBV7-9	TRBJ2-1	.	CASSLSGELPPRFF	TGTGCCAGCAGCTTATCGGGGGAGCTCCCACCGCGGTTCTTC
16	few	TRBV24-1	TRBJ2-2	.	CATSDYWGPNTGELFF	TGTGCCACCAGTGATTATTGGGGACCTAACACCGGGGAGCTGTTTTTT
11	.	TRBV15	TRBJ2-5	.	CATSLKETQYF	TGTGCCACCAGTCTTAAAGAGACCCAGTACTTC
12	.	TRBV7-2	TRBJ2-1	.	CASSSFAGEQFF	TGTGCCAGCAGCTCGTTCGCGGGAGAGCAGTTCTTC
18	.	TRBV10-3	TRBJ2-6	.	CAISESGDPRSGANVLTF	TGTGCCATCAGTGAGTCCGGGGACCCCAGGTCTGGGGCCAACGTCCTGACTTTC
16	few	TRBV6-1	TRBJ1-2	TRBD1	CASSERQGRANYGYTF	TGTGCCAGCAGTGAGCGACAGGGAAGAGCTAACTATGGCTACACCTTC
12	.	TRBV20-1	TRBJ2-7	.	CSARGGFYEQYF	TGCAGTGCTAGAGGCGGATTCTACGAGCAGTACTTC
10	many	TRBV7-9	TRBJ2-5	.	CASSLETQYF	TGTGCCAGCAGCTTGGAGACCCAGTACTTC
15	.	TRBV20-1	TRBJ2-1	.	CSARDPGLPYNEQFF	TGCAGTGCTAGAGACCCGGGCCTCCCCTACAATGAGCAGTTCTTC
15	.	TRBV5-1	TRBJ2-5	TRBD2	CASSLVPGGAETQYF	TGCGCCAGCAGCTTGGTACCGGGAGGGGCAGAGACCCAGTACTTC
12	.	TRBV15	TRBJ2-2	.	CATSRDLGELFF	TGTGCCACCAGCAGAGATCTGGGGGAGCTGTTTTTT
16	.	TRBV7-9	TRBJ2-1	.	CASSLDPGATRNEQFF	TGTGCCAGCAGCTTAGATCCGGGAGCTACAAGGAATGAGCAGTTCTTC
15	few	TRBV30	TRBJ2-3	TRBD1	CAWSEGQGNTDTQYF	TGTGCCTGGAGTGAGGGACAGGGTAACACAGATACGCAGTATTTT
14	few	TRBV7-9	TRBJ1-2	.	CASSSGAAIYGYTF	TGTGCCAGCAGCTCCGGGGCAGCAATCTATGGCTACACCTTC
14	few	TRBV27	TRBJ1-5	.	CASSPGRGGPPQHF	TGTGCCAGCAGCCCAGGAAGGGGGGGTCCGCCCCAGCATTTT
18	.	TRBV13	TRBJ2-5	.	CASSPRGSSGRRGETQYF	TGTGCCAGCAGCCCCAGAGGGTCTAGCGGAAGGAGGGGGGAGACCCAGTACTTC
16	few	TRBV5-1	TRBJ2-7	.	CASSLAWDSRIYEQYF	TGCGCCAGCAGCTTGGCCTGGGACTCAAGGATCTACGAGCAGTACTTC
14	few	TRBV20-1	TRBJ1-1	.	CSADLGGRNTEAFF	TGCAGTGCCGACCTGGGGGGGCGGAACACTGAAGCTTTCTTT
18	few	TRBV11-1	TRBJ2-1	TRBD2	CASSQTGTSGRIFAEQFF	TGTGCCAGCAGCCAAACCGGGACTAGCGGGAGGATCTTTGCTGAGCAGTTCTTC
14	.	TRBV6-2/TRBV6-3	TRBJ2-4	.	CASSYLGLTYIQYF	TGTGCCAGCAGTTACCTCGGACTAACATACATTCAGTACTTC
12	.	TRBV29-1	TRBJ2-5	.	CSVNREEKTQYF	TGCAGCGTCAACAGGGAGGAGAAGACCCAGTACTTC
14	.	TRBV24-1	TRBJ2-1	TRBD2	CATGLAGRNNEQFF	TGTGCCACCGGATTAGCGGGCCGGAACAATGAGCAGTTCTTC
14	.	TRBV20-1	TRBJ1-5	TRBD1	CSASKTGGGQPQHF	TGCAGTGCTAGCAAGACAGGGGGAGGACAGCCCCAGCATTTT
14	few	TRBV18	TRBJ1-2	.	CASSLTVDFYGYTF	TGTGCCAGCTCGCTGACAGTGGATTTCTATGGCTACACCTTC
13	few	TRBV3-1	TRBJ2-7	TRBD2	CASCLGGRYEQYF	TGTGCCAGCTGCCTAGGCGGGAGATACGAGCAGTACTTC
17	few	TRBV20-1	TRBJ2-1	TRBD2	CSGQDPGTSGRLGEQFF	TGCAGTGGCCAGGACCCCGGGACCAGCGGGAGATTAGGAGAGCAGTTCTTC
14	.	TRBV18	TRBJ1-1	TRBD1	CASSRDRDNTEAFF	TGTGCCAGCTCACGCGACAGGGACAACACTGAAGCTTTCTTT
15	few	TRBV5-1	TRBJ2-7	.	CASSHGTAQAYEQYF	TGCGCCAGCAGCCACGGGACGGCCCAGGCCTACGAGCAGTACTTC
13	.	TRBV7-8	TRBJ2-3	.	CASSLQLTDTQYF	TGTGCCAGCAGCTTACAACTCACAGATACGCAGTATTTT
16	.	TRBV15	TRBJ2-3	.	CATSRSDSPSGRTQYF	TGTGCCACCAGCAGATCGGACAGCCCCTCAGGGCGTACGCAGTATTTT
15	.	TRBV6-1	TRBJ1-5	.	CAISEIAGYLQPQHF	TGTGCCATCAGTGAAATAGCAGGGTACCTTCAGCCCCAGCATTTT
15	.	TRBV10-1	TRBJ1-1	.	CASSLRAGENTEAFF	TGCGCCAGCAGCCTGAGGGCAGGTGAGAACACTGAAGCTTTCTTT
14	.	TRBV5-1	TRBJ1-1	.	CASSTDGWNTEAFF	TGCGCCAGCAGTACAGATGGCTGGAACACTGAAGCTTTCTTT
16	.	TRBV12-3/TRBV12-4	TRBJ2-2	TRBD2	CASSFKVAGVTGELFF	TGTGCCAGCAGTTTCAAGGTAGCGGGAGTTACCGGGGAGCTGTTTTTT
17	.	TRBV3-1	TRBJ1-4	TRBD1	CASSQDVPTGSYTGLFF	TGTGCCAGCAGCCAAGACGTCCCGACAGGGAGCTACACGGGGCTGTTTTTT